Below are 13 T cell receptor beta chains sequenced from a single sample in a study of cytomegalovirus exposure and HLA in healthy donors (dated by TCRdb to about 2017). Library prep was done by the immunoSEQ multiplex PCR assay. For the multiplex PCR, a mixture combining 60 forward primers for TCR Vbeta segments and 13 reverse primers for TCR Jbeta segments was used. Not all clones reach the TCRdb copy of this immuneACCESS table, which keeps in-frame sequences only. Checked studies attribute under half of the gap to unresolved V genes and leave the rest unexplained. Present in this sample are 95,000 to 150,000 clones, about 81% of which were seen just once. Of the sample, 1.5% to 2% falls within the top ten clones. Sequencing used PBMCs. The source of these receptors is a man aged 40-50 years in good health and CMV-seronegative.

This clone was seen once. J is TRBJ2-1 and V is TRBV6-1; TRBD2 aligns across 14 bases. The germline V gene encodes CDR1 MNHNS and CDR2 SASEGT. V dropped 3 bases and J dropped 2; count of bases not matched to a gene: 6. The CDR3 has 18 residues. The CDR3 reads CASSDGTSGGQPYNEQFF. DNA for the CDR3: TGTGCCAGCAGTGATGGGACTAGCGGGGGTCAACCCTACAATGAGCAGTTCTTC.

The rearrangement joins TRBV5-6 to TRBJ2-5; no reliable D call. The CDR3 is 16 residues long. With 4 bases removed from V and 3 bases from J, the gap between germline ends came to 19 bases. Germline V gene lookup returns CDR1 SGHDT and CDR2 YYEEEE. The CDR3 DNA reads as TGTGCCAGCAGCCCCTCGTGGATCGGAGTAAAAGAGACCCAGTACTTC. Amino acids: CASSPSWIGVKETQYF. Full variable domain (remainder filled in from reference TRBV5-6 and TRBJ2-5): DAGVTQSPTHLIKTRGQQVTLRCSPKSGHDTVSWYQQALGQGPQFIFQYYEEEERQRGNFPDRFSGHQFPNYSSELNVNALLLGDSALYLCASSPSWIGVKETQYFGPGTRLLVL.

The chain recombines TRBV18 with TRBJ1-2, with 8 bases lining up with TRBD1. CDR1 and CDR2 (germline): KGHSH, LQKENI. With V trimmed by 6 bases and J by 3 bases, 3 bases remained unmatched. The CDR3 covers 13 residues. Written as DNA, the CDR3 is TGTGCCAGCTCTCAGGACAGGGACTATGGCTACACCTTC. This translates into CASSQDRDYGYTF.

The chain employs TRBV6-6 and TRBJ2-6; D is unresolved. The CDR3 extends over 12 amino acids. Germline V gene lookup returns CDR1 MNHNY and CDR2 SVGAGI (reference sequence). The V end was cut by 7 bases, the J end by 2 bases, with 3 bases between. CDR3 bases: TGTGCCAGCATTACTGGGGCCAACGTCCTGACTTTC. This encodes CASITGANVLTF.

This clone has only a few counts. The CDR3 bases are TGTGCCAGCAGCTTACAGGAGACAGGGGCTGGCTACACCTTC. This encodes CASSLQETGAGYTF. The J gene is TRBJ1-2, the V gene TRBV7-9, with TRBD1 identical over 8 bases. CDR1 is SEHNR, CDR2 FQNEAQ, per germline (reference sequence). With V trimmed by 2 bases and J by 7 bases, 6 bases remained unmatched. The CDR3 length is 14 residues. The full variable domain, with the rest looked up from reference TRBV7-9 and TRBJ1-2, is DTGVSQNPRHKITKRGQNVTFRCDPISEHNRLYWYRQTLGQGPEFLTYFQNEAQLEKSRLLSDRFSAERPKGSFSTLEIQRTEQGDSAMYLCASSLQETGAGYTFGSGTRLTVV.

J is TRBJ2-1 and V is TRBV28, with TRBD2 as a possible D gene (5 bases). V lost 4 bases to trimming and J lost 4 bases, with 14 bases between them. CDR1 is MDHEN and CDR2 is SYDVKM in the germline V gene. The CDR3 has 15 residues. CDR3 amino acids: CASSSQIARYNEQFF. In DNA, the CDR3 is TGTGCCAGCAGTTCGCAAATAGCGAGATACAATGAGCAGTTCTTC.

Only one count was recorded for this clone. The chain links TRBV11-2 to TRBJ2-7; D unclear. CDR3 length equals 11 residues. Deletions cut 5 bases from V and 3 bases from J, with 5 bases between. Germline loops: CDR1 SGHAT, CDR2 FQNNGV. CDR3 coding DNA: TGTGCCAGCAGCCCAAACTACGAGCAGTACTTC. This sequence encodes CASSPNYEQYF.

DNA of the CDR3: TGTGCCTGGAGTGTGGGGAGGACCGGAGACATTCAGTACTTC. Encoded protein: CAWSVGRTGDIQYF. The chain has TRBV30 and TRBJ2-4; D may be TRBD2 (6 bases). Germline CDR1 GTSNPN, CDR2 SVGIG (reference sequence). With 0 bases removed from V and 8 bases from J, the gap between germline ends came to 14 bases. The CDR3 runs 14 residues.

This chain connects TRBV5-1 to TRBJ2-3, with TRBD2 identical over 8 bases. The CDR3 covers 15 residues. Trimming took 0 bases from V and 2 from J; bases not matched to a gene: 2. Germline CDR1 is SGHRS and CDR2 is YFSETQ. In nucleotides, the CDR3 is TGCGCCAGCAGCTTGGGGACTAGCCCCACAGATACGCAGTATTTT. Its protein product is CASSLGTSPTDTQYF.

The rearrangement uses TRBV19 and TRBJ2-7, with D possibly matching TRBD2 (6 bases). The CDR3 is made up of 17 amino acids. Germline V gene data show CDR1 as LNHDA and CDR2 as SQIVND (reference sequence). Trimming took off 3 bases at V and 0 bases at J, with 18 bases between the two ends. The CDR3, as DNA: TGTGCCAGTAGTATGACGGTGACCGGGGGTAACTCCTACGAGCAGTACTTC. Its translation is CASSMTVTGGNSYEQYF.

This rearrangement joins TRBV6-5 to TRBJ2-5; unclear D gene. Germline lookup yields CDR1 MNHEY and CDR2 SVGAGI. The length of the CDR3 is 13 residues. V lost 1 base and J lost 4, with 7 bases in between. The chain's CDR3 is CASSYWPSETQYF. CDR3 nucleotide sequence: TGTGCCAGCAGTTACTGGCCATCAGAGACCCAGTACTTC.

The J gene is TRBJ2-7, the V gene TRBV27; no definite D call. The CDR3 runs 14 residues. V lost 3 bases to trimming and J lost 2 bases, with 11 bases between them. The germline V gene encodes CDR1 MNHEY and CDR2 SMNVEV (reference sequence). Here the CDR3 reads CASSFTLEAYEQYF. The CDR3 bases are TGTGCCAGCAGTTTCACCTTAGAAGCCTACGAGCAGTACTTC.

This rearrangement joins TRBV5-1 to TRBJ2-7; possibly TRBD1 for D (7 bases). This CDR3 contains 13 residues. Germline CDR1 reads SGHRS; CDR2 reads YFSETQ. Trimming removed 0 bases from V and 9 bases from J, with 13 bases in between. The CDR3 DNA follows: TGCGCCAGCAGCTTGGCCGGAGGGGGCTCGCAGTACTTC. Encoded protein: CASSLAGGGSQYF.